A selection of T cell receptor beta chains follows, all from one sample in a study of cytomegalovirus exposure and HLA in healthy donors. Method: immunoSEQ multiplex PCR; TCRdb's copy keeps in-frame clones and lacks some. The data show approximately 80,000 clones, and the top ten clones hold approximately 1.1%. The sample consisted of PBMCs. Source of these receptors: a woman aged 25 to 39 in good health and CMV-seronegative. Each CDR3 is given with its conserved first and last residue. D genes are given only for firm matches.

j_gene | d_gene | v_gene | CDR3nt | CDR3aa
TRBJ2-5 | . | TRBV6-1 | TGTGCCAGCAGTGCGGATCGAGGGGAGACCCAGTACTTC | CASSADRGETQYF
TRBJ2-4 | . | TRBV27 | TGTGCCAGCCGGGGGATAGATAACATTCAGTACTTC | CASRGIDNIQYF
TRBJ2-3 | . | TRBV30 | TGTGCCTGGACTCCGACAGCGAGCACAGATACGCAGTATTTT | CAWTPTASTDTQYF
TRBJ1-2 | TRBD1 | TRBV6-6 | TGTGCCAGCAGGGGCGGACAGGGGAACTATGGCTACACCTTC | CASRGGQGNYGYTF
TRBJ1-6 | . | TRBV19 | TGTGCCAGTAGTATAGGAGGCGGAGTTGGTTCACCCCTCCACTTT | CASSIGGGVGSPLHF
TRBJ2-7 | TRBD1 | TRBV5-5 | TGTGCCAGCAGCCGACAGGGCTACGAGCAGTACTTC | CASSRQGYEQYF
TRBJ2-1 | . | TRBV18 | TGTGCCAGCTCACGGACAGAAAGTAACAATGAGCAGTTCTTC | CASSRTESNNEQFF
TRBJ2-2 | . | TRBV7-6 | TGTGCCAGCCGGACAGAGAACACCGGGGAGCTGTTTTTT | CASRTENTGELFF
TRBJ1-4 | TRBD1 | TRBV29-1 | TGCAGCGTACATACAGGGGGGAATGAAAAACTGTTTTTT | CSVHTGGNEKLFF
TRBJ2-5 | . | TRBV7-9 | TGTGCCAGCAGCTTAGATACTAATCAAGAGACCCAGTACTTC | CASSLDTNQETQYF
TRBJ2-3 | . | TRBV28 | TGTGCCAGCAGTTTAGGCGGCCCTGGCTGGGATACGCAGTATTTT | CASSLGGPGWDTQYF
TRBJ1-4 | . | TRBV6-1 | TGTGCCAGCAGCAGGGGTCCGAGTGAAAAACTGTTTTTT | CASSRGPSEKLFF
TRBJ2-7 | TRBD1 | TRBV5-1 | TGCGCCAGCAGCTCGGGCCCTCGGACAGGCTTAACCTACGAGCAGTACTTC | CASSSGPRTGLTYEQYF
TRBJ2-1 | TRBD1 | TRBV18 | TGTGCCAGCTCATACAGACAGGGTCCCACCAATGAGCAGTTCTTC | CASSYRQGPTNEQFF
TRBJ1-2 | . | TRBV11-2 | TGTGCCAGCAGCTTGGGGGGGGAGAGGACGTATGGCTACACCTTC | CASSLGGERTYGYTF
TRBJ2-6 | . | TRBV7-9 | TGTGCCAGCAGCTTAAGCAGGCCTGGGGCCAACGTCCTGACTTTC | CASSLSRPGANVLTF
TRBJ2-1 | . | TRBV7-9 | TGTGCCAGCAGCTTACGCTCCTCAGTCAAGTTCTTC | CASSLRSSVKFF
TRBJ2-1 | . | TRBV6-5 | TGTGCCAGCAGTGGCGGGGCTCGCAATGAGCAGTTCTTC | CASSGGARNEQFF
TRBJ2-1 | . | TRBV2 | TGTGCCAGCAGTGGGAGCGTCTCCGACAATGAGCAGTTCTTC | CASSGSVSDNEQFF
TRBJ1-1 | . | TRBV30 | TGTGCCTGGAGTGGATCCACAGGGTTCACTGAAGCTTTCTTT | CAWSGSTGFTEAFF
TRBJ2-2 | . | TRBV5-4 | TGTGCCAGCAGCTTGGACCCAACTAGTCCCGGGGAGCTGTTTTTT | CASSLDPTSPGELFF
TRBJ2-2 | TRBD1 | TRBV28 | TGTGCCACCCGACAGGGGAACACCGGGGAGCTGTTTTTT | CATRQGNTGELFF
TRBJ1-1 | . | TRBV27 | TGTGCCAGCAGTTACTCTGTGGAGGGCACTGAAGCTTTCTTT | CASSYSVEGTEAFF
TRBJ1-4 | . | TRBV4-1 | TGCGCCAGCAGCCGCGAGTCTGGAGCAACTAATGAAAAACTGTTTTTT | CASSRESGATNEKLFF
TRBJ2-2 | TRBD1 | TRBV6-5 | TGTGCCAGCAGCCTGACGGGACAGCTAAGGGGGGAGCTGTTTTTT | CASSLTGQLRGELFF
TRBJ1-2 | . | TRBV6-6 | TGTGCCAGCAAGCGTGTGGGGGGGGGCTACACCTTC | CASKRVGGGYTF
TRBJ1-2 | TRBD1 | TRBV5-1 | TGCGCCAGCAGCTACGGAGGGACAGGGGACTATGGCTACACCTTC | CASSYGGTGDYGYTF
TRBJ2-4 | . | TRBV19 | TGTGCCAGCCCCTGGGGGGTAGCCAAAAACATTCAGTACTTC | CASPWGVAKNIQYF
TRBJ1-1 | . | TRBV6-5 | TGTGCCAGCAGTTGGGGACAAGTAACTGAAGCTTTCTTT | CASSWGQVTEAFF
TRBJ2-7 | . | TRBV19 | TGTGCCACCTCCCCCGGAATAGCAGCCTACGAGCAGTACTTC | CATSPGIAAYEQYF
TRBJ2-1 | . | TRBV30 | TGTGCCTGGGAAACAGGGGAGGCCTACAATGAGCAGTTCTTC | CAWETGEAYNEQFF
TRBJ1-1 | . | TRBV29-1 | TGCAGCGTGAAGGGGTATAGTGACACTGAAGCTTTCTTT | CSVKGYSDTEAFF
TRBJ1-3 | TRBD1 | TRBV19 | TGTGCCAGCGGGACAGGCTCTGGAAACACCATATATTTT | CASGTGSGNTIYF
TRBJ2-7 | TRBD1 | TRBV30 | TGTGCCTGGACTCAAACCGGGACAGCAGCCTACGAGCAGTACTTC | CAWTQTGTAAYEQYF
TRBJ2-7 | TRBD2 | TRBV10-3 | TGTGCCATCAGTCTAGCGGGGGGAAGCGCCTACGAGCAGTACTTC | CAISLAGGSAYEQYF
TRBJ2-1 | TRBD2 | TRBV6-5 | TGTGCCAGCAGTTCTGGACTAGCGGAGTACAATGAGCAGTTCTTC | CASSSGLAEYNEQFF
TRBJ1-1 | . | TRBV5-6 | TGTGCCAGCAGCTTGGCTGGAGGGAACACTGAAGCTTTCTTT | CASSLAGGNTEAFF
TRBJ1-1 | . | TRBV11-2 | TGTGCCAGCAGCTTAGGCGCAGGTGAAGCTTTCTTT | CASSLGAGEAFF
TRBJ1-5 | . | TRBV30 | TGTGCCTGGAGTGATCAGGGCATCCAGCCCCAGCATTTT | CAWSDQGIQPQHF
TRBJ1-5 | . | TRBV5-1 | TGCGCCAGCAGCGTCACCGGACAAGGCAATCAGCCCCAGCATTTT | CASSVTGQGNQPQHF
TRBJ2-1 | TRBD2 | TRBV19 | TGTGCCAGTAGACCCGGGGCGGGAGGGCCTTCCGAGCAGTTCTTC | CASRPGAGGPSEQFF
TRBJ1-1 | TRBD1 | TRBV30 | TGTGCCTGGAGAGCGACAGGGGCCACTGAAGCTTTCTTT | CAWRATGATEAFF
TRBJ1-2 | TRBD1 | TRBV6-6 | TGTGCCAGCAAACACGGACAGGCAATATCTCCCTATGGCTACACCTTC | CASKHGQAISPYGYTF
TRBJ1-6 | . | TRBV4-2 | TGTGCCAGCAGCCAAGGGTTTCAGAGACAAGGCTGGTCTTCACCCCTCCACTTT | CASSQGFQRQGWSSPLHF